The 27 T cell receptor beta chains below all came from one sample that was sequenced in a study of blood T cell repertoires in COVID-19. Sequencing was performed with immunoSEQ multiplex PCR; in TCRdb, only in-frame clones are kept and a portion is missing. The sample consists of over 250,000 clones, about nine tenths of them appearing once. Source material: peripheral blood. The receptor set was obtained from a woman in her 30s with COVID-19, enrolled during active disease.

In its sample, this clone was seen once. The chain couples TRBV12-3 or TRBV12-4 to TRBJ1-1; tentative D call: TRBD1 (5 bases). The CDR3 runs 13 residues. V gave up 4 bases and J gave up 5 bases, with 11 bases separating them. The chain's CDR3 is CASSSNRNTEAFF. CDR3 DNA sequence: TGTGCCAGCAGTTCTAACAGGAATACTGAAGCTTTCTTT.

V is TRBV7-8 and J is TRBJ2-7; 10 bases match TRBD2. The length of the CDR3 is 16 residues. Germline loops: CDR1 SGHVS, CDR2 FQNEAQ. V was pared by 1 base and J by 6 bases, with 9 bases of the junction left unmatched. CDR3 loop: CASSLGAGLAYSEQYF. CDR3 sequence (DNA): TGTGCCAGCAGCTTAGGGGCGGGACTAGCGTACAGCGAGCAGTACTTC.

This chain joins TRBV5-4 and TRBJ1-1; TRBD1 agrees at 9 bases. V shed 3 bases, J shed 2 bases, and the junction held 2 bases outside the gene matches. The CDR3 consists of 14 residues. Per the germline V gene, CDR1 is SGHNT and CDR2 is YYREEE (reference sequence). The CDR3 loop reads CASSWGQGNTEAFF. In DNA form, the CDR3 reads TGTGCCAGCAGCTGGGGACAGGGTAACACTGAAGCTTTCTTT.

J is TRBJ1-2 and V is TRBV3-1 (or the pseudogene TRBV3-2); D call uncertain. V dropped 5 bases and J dropped 2 bases, with 15 bases sitting between them. Per germline, CDR1 LGHDT and CDR2 YNNKEL (reference sequence). The CDR3 has 15 residues. CDR3 nucleotide sequence: TGTGCCAGCAGCGCAATTAGAGAGGGAAACTATGGCTACACCTTC. Protein product: CASSAIREGNYGYTF.

V gene TRBV7-6 combines with J gene TRBJ1-5, with D unresolved. Germline V gives CDR1 SGHVS, CDR2 FNYEAQ. This CDR3 has 15 residues. V was shortened by 5 bases and J by 6 bases, with 17 bases between the two germline ends. The CDR3 DNA reads as TGTGCCAGCAGCAGAACGAGTGGATCGGGTCAGCCCCAGCATTTT. Translation: CASSRTSGSGQPQHF. Combining the CDR3 with reference TRBV7-6 and TRBJ1-5 gives the whole variable domain GAGVSQSPRYKVTKRGQDVALRCDPISGHVSLYWYRQALGQGPEFLTYFNYEAQQDKSGLPNDRFSAERPEGSISTLTIQRTEQRDSAMYRCASSRTSGSGQPQHFGDGTRLSIL.

The chain has TRBV7-6 and TRBJ2-2, with D maybe TRBD2 (6 bases). V was pared by 4 bases and J by 7 bases, with 7 bases between. CDR1 SGHVS and CDR2 FNYEAQ come from the germline V gene. The CDR3 runs to 12 residues. CDR3 amino acids: CASSWGGGELFF. The CDR3 nucleotides are TGTGCCAGCAGCTGGGGAGGCGGGGAGCTGTTTTTT. The complete variable domain, with remaining parts taken from reference TRBV7-6 and TRBJ2-2, reads GAGVSQSPRYKVTKRGQDVALRCDPISGHVSLYWYRQALGQGPEFLTYFNYEAQQDKSGLPNDRFSAERPEGSISTLTIQRTEQRDSAMYRCASSWGGGELFFGEGSRLTVL.

The chain recombines TRBV6-5 with TRBJ1-2; 8 bases match TRBD1. Germline CDR1 and CDR2: MNHEY and SVGAGI. The CDR3 is 15 amino acids. The V segment lost 9 bases and the J segment 1 base; nucleotides outside the gene matches: 10. The CDR3 DNA follows: TGTGCCAGTGGACAGGGCGCGCGGCTTAACTATGGCTACACCTTC. It specifies CASGQGARLNYGYTF.

The CDR3 here is CATQGQGRSPGTGELFF. The CDR3 DNA sequence: TGTGCCACCCAGGGACAGGGTCGGAGTCCGGGCACCGGGGAGCTGTTTTTT. The chain is built from TRBV24-1 and TRBJ2-2, with TRBD1 matching 9 bases. The CDR3 has 17 residues. Germline CDR1 reads KGHDR; CDR2 reads SFDVKD. V lost 9 bases to trimming and J lost 4 bases; unmatched junction nucleotides: 14.

The chain's CDR3 is CASSLVEGAENSPLHF. CDR3 in DNA: TGCGCCAGCAGCTTGGTGGAGGGGGCGGAAAATTCACCCCTCCACTTT. The rearrangement joins TRBV5-1 to TRBJ1-6, with 7 bases lining up with TRBD1. Germline lookup yields CDR1 SGHRS and CDR2 YFSETQ. After removal of 0 bases from V and 7 bases from J, the junction contained 7 bases not matched to a gene. The CDR3 is made up of 16 amino acids.

The rearrangement joins TRBV19 to TRBJ2-7; the match to TRBD2 covers 9 bases. The CDR3 sequence is 14 residues long. Germline V CDR1 and CDR2: LNHDA, SQIVND (reference sequence). V was pared by 3 bases and J by 3 bases, with 3 bases of the junction left unmatched. As DNA, the CDR3 is TGTGCCAGTAGTATGGCTAGCGGGGACTACGAGCAGTACTTC. This gives the protein CASSMASGDYEQYF. Full variable domain (missing parts from reference TRBV19 and TRBJ2-7): DGGITQSPKYLFRKEGQNVTLSCEQNLNHDAMYWYRQDPGQGLRLIYYSQIVNDFQKGDIAEGYSVSREKKESFPLTVTSAQKNPTAFYLCASSMASGDYEQYFGPGTRLTVT.

This clone was seen once. This chain connects TRBV5-4 to TRBJ2-1, with a weak D call TRBD2 (6 bases). CDR1 SGHNT and CDR2 YYREEE come from the germline V gene (reference sequence). V shed 0 bases and J shed 3 bases, with 10 bases lying between them. CDR3 length equals 15 residues. CDR3 nucleotides: TGTGCCAGCAGCTTGGACGTGGGAGGCTACAATGAGCAGTTCTTC. Translating gives CASSLDVGGYNEQFF.

The V gene is TRBV5-1, the J gene TRBJ2-1; 8 nucleotides line up with TRBD2. The CDR3 is 14 amino acids. V shed 4 bases and J 8 bases; nucleotides not matched to a gene: 8. Looked up from germline, CDR1 is SGHRS and CDR2 is YFSETQ. CDR3 coding DNA: TGCGCCAGCAGCCAGGTGGGACTAGGCGATGAGCAGTTCTTC. As protein: CASSQVGLGDEQFF. Full variable domain (rest looked up from reference TRBV5-1 and TRBJ2-1): KAGVTQTPRYLIKTRGQQVTLSCSPISGHRSVSWYQQTPGQGLQFLFEYFSETQRNKGNFPGRFSGRQFSNSRSEMNVSTLELGDSALYLCASSQVGLGDEQFFGPGTRLTVL.

This chain connects TRBV6-5 to TRBJ1-1; D ambiguous. This CDR3 contains 12 residues. V lost 6 bases and J 7 bases, leaving 12 bases between the germline ends. Germline V gene lookup returns CDR1 MNHEY and CDR2 SVGAGI. The CDR3 sequence is CASSPPEGEAFF. As DNA, the CDR3 is TGTGCCAGCAGCCCACCTGAGGGTGAAGCTTTCTTT.

The V and J genes are TRBV5-4 and TRBJ1-2, with D maybe TRBD1 (6 bases). Trimming shortened V by 4 bases and J by 5 bases, and 12 bases separated the two germline ends. This CDR3 has 13 amino acids. Germline V gene sequence: CDR1 SGHNT, CDR2 YYREEE (reference sequence). The CDR3 is CASSTQGTYGYTF. Written as DNA, the CDR3 is TGTGCCAGCAGCACACAGGGAACTTATGGCTACACCTTC.

J is TRBJ2-1 and V is TRBV5-1, with TRBD1 matching over 10 bases. The CDR3 extends over 15 amino acids. With 3 bases clipped from V and 6 bases from J, the junction kept 6 bases outside the gene matches. Germline-derived CDR1 and CDR2 are SGHRS and YFSETQ. This chain's CDR3 is CASSSVGTGVNEQFF. In DNA form, the CDR3 reads TGCGCCAGCAGCTCAGTCGGGACAGGGGTCAATGAGCAGTTCTTC. Based on the CDR3 plus reference TRBV5-1 and TRBJ2-1, the full variable domain is KAGVTQTPRYLIKTRGQQVTLSCSPISGHRSVSWYQQTPGQGLQFLFEYFSETQRNKGNFPGRFSGRQFSNSRSEMNVSTLELGDSALYLCASSSVGTGVNEQFFGPGTRLTVL.

Concerning this clone itself: Other DNA sequences in this specimen translate into the identical CDR3. The chain recombines TRBV5-1 with TRBJ1-1; 7 nucleotides align to TRBD1. Germline CDR1 SGHRS, CDR2 YFSETQ. V was pared by 4 bases and J by 1 base, with 4 bases of the junction left unmatched. The CDR3 sequence is 14 residues long. The CDR3 spells CASSLRQGNTEAFF. As DNA, the CDR3 is TGCGCCAGCAGCCTGAGACAGGGGAACACTGAAGCTTTCTTT.

V usage is TRBV28 and J usage is TRBJ1-2, with a tentative D call TRBD1 (6 bases). Between the trimmed V and J ends, which lost 3 bases and 6 bases, there was a span of 14 bases. CDR1 and CDR2 (germline): MDHEN, SYDVKM. The CDR3 runs to 14 residues. The CDR3 here is CASSFSPGANGYTF. In DNA, the CDR3 is TGTGCCAGCAGTTTTAGTCCAGGGGCTAATGGCTACACCTTC.

The chain recombines TRBV30 with TRBJ2-5, with 14 nucleotides matching TRBD2. Losses at the gene ends were 8 bases for V and 2 bases for J; bases not matched to a gene: 4. The length of the CDR3 is 14 residues. CDR1 GTSNPN and CDR2 SVGIG come from the germline V gene (reference sequence). CDR3 protein: CAGRLAGGQETQYF. The CDR3 coding sequence is TGTGCCGGCCGACTAGCGGGAGGGCAAGAGACCCAGTACTTC.

The chain couples TRBV24-1 to TRBJ1-5; D unclear. CDR1 is KGHDR and CDR2 is SFDVKD in the germline V gene. This CDR3 is built from 12 residues. Trimming removed 5 bases from V and 5 bases from J, with 6 bases in between. CDR3 in amino acids: CATSVGDQPQHF. CDR3 DNA: TGTGCCACCAGTGTCGGGGATCAGCCCCAGCATTTT.

The sample holds one count of this clone. This chain connects TRBV6-6 to TRBJ1-5; TRBD1 might be the D (5 bases). CDR3 length: 16 amino acids. The V gene's germline CDR1 is MNHNY and CDR2 SVGAGI (reference sequence). The V and J ends lost 6 bases and 0 bases respectively, with 15 bases between them. Here the CDR3 reads CASRLGGANSNQPQHF. CDR3 DNA: TGTGCCAGCAGACTGGGCGGGGCAAATAGCAATCAGCCCCAGCATTTT.

V and J are TRBV20-1 and TRBJ2-7; TRBD2 matches 8 bases. The germline gives CDR1 DFQATT, CDR2 SNEGSKA (reference sequence). The CDR3 length is 14 residues. After removal of 3 bases from V and 7 bases from J, the junction contained 11 bases not matched to a gene. The CDR3 reads CSASPPGGPGEQYF. The CDR3, as DNA: TGCAGTGCTAGTCCCCCGGGAGGGCCAGGGGAGCAGTACTTC.

The CDR3 DNA sequence: TGCGCCAGCAGCTTGGGAGGAGGAAATGGCTACACCTTC. Encoded protein: CASSLGGGNGYTF. The chain uses TRBV5-1 and TRBJ1-2; D remains unclear. The V and J ends lost 0 bases and 6 bases respectively, with 9 bases between them. Germline assignment: CDR1 SGHRS and CDR2 YFSETQ. CDR3 length: 13 residues. Together with reference TRBV5-1 and TRBJ1-2, the CDR3 gives the full variable domain: KAGVTQTPRYLIKTRGQQVTLSCSPISGHRSVSWYQQTPGQGLQFLFEYFSETQRNKGNFPGRFSGRQFSNSRSEMNVSTLELGDSALYLCASSLGGGNGYTFGSGTRLTVV.

The chain recombines TRBV7-8 with TRBJ2-7; D uncertain. This CDR3 contains 15 residues. V was trimmed by 4 bases and J by 4 bases, leaving 17 bases between them. CDR1 is SGHVS and CDR2 is FQNEAQ in the germline V gene. The CDR3 region is CASSSSLGDPYEQYF. DNA for the CDR3: TGTGCCAGCAGCTCCTCTCTAGGAGATCCATACGAGCAGTACTTC.

The CDR3 sequence is CASSIDPDRSTDTQYF. CDR3 nucleotide sequence: TGTGCCAGCAGCATCGACCCGGACAGGTCCACAGATACGCAGTATTTT. The J gene is TRBJ2-3, the V gene TRBV5-4; 7 nucleotides agree with TRBD1. The germline V gene encodes CDR1 SGHNT and CDR2 YYREEE (reference sequence). V dropped 4 bases and J dropped 2; count of bases not matched to a gene: 10. This CDR3 comprises 16 residues.

This chain joins TRBV28 and TRBJ2-7; TRBD1 matches at 8 bases. The CDR3 contains 15 residues. The trim removed 2 bases at V and 3 bases at J, leaving 6 bases unmatched. Per the germline V gene, CDR1 is MDHEN and CDR2 is SYDVKM. For the CDR3, the DNA is TGTGCCAGCAGTTTAGGCGACAGGGGTTTCTACGAGCAGTACTTC. This encodes CASSLGDRGFYEQYF.

This chain uses TRBV12-3 or TRBV12-4 with TRBJ2-5; 9 positions match TRBD1. The CDR3 covers 13 residues. V shed 5 bases, J shed 6 bases, and the junction held 4 bases outside the gene matches. In DNA, the CDR3 is TGTGCCAGCAGTACAGGGGGCTCCCAGACCCAGTACTTC. Translating gives CASSTGGSQTQYF.

This clone was recorded once. The chain is built from TRBV19 and TRBJ2-2, with 8 bases lining up with TRBD2. Trimming removed 6 bases from V and 4 bases from J; junction bases left unmatched: 10. This CDR3 has 16 amino acids. Germline CDR1 is LNHDA and CDR2 is SQIVND (reference sequence). The DNA for the CDR3 is TGTGCCAGTAGGACTAGCGCAAATAGTGGCACCGGGGAGCTGTTTTTT. This sequence encodes CASRTSANSGTGELFF.